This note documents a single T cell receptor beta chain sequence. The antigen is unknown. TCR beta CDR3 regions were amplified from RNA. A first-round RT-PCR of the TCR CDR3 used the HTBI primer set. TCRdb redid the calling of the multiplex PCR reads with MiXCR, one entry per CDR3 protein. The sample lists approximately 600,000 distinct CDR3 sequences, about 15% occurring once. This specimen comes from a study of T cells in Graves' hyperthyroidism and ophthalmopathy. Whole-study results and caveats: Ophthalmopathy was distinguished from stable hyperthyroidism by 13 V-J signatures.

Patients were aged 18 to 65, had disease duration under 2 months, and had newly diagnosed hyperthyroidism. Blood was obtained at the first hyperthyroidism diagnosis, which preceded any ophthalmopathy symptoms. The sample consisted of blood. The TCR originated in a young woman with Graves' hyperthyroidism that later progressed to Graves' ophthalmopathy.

CDR3 sequence reads: CASSQERTSSLLREQYF. In DNA, the CDR3 is TGCGCCAGCAGCCAAGAGCGGACTAGTTCTTTGCTCCGCGAGCAGTACTTC. The chain recombines TRBV4-1 with TRBJ2-7; TRBD2 aligns across 7 bases. Germline V CDR1 and CDR2: MGHRA, YSYEKL. V shed 0 bases, J shed 6 bases, and the junction held 14 bases outside the gene matches. The CDR3 spans 17 residues.